This T cell receptor (beta chain) comes out of a study of blood T cell repertoires in COVID-19. Study context: Sites in the United States, Italy and Spain provided acute and convalescent COVID-19 samples. From T cells, B-cell-depleted T cells, or PBMCs came the material, which was cDNA or gDNA.

The CDR3 sequence is 15 residues long. The germline V and J ends were trimmed by 5 bases and 10 bases, with 23 bases remaining between them. Germline CDR1 reads SGHVS; CDR2 reads FQNEAQ. In the original processing: Amplification with reference gene primers provided the estimates of nucleated cell counts. Libraries were prepared by immunoSEQ multiplex PCR; TCRdb keeps only in-frame clonotypes and omits some of them. The V and J calls and the clone size are those of that table, but D and trimming were determined from the DNA. The data contain 65,000 to 70,000 clones, approximately 91% of them singletons.

The sample was peripheral blood. The J gene is TRBJ1-1, the V gene TRBV7-8; D ambiguous. The TCR sequence derives from a human donor with active COVID-19. The donor label of this sample is uncertain. The chain's CDR3 is CASSLPGVLKSGAFF. In DNA form, the CDR3 reads TGTGCCAGCAGCCTACCAGGCGTTCTAAAGTCTGGAGCTTTCTTT.